Below, 26 T cell receptor beta chains from the same sample are listed, as sequenced in a study of T cells in localized non-small cell lung cancer. Libraries were prepared by immunoSEQ multiplex PCR; TCRdb keeps only in-frame clonotypes and omits some of them. Of around 64,000 clones listed, roughly nine tenths are singletons. The source was peripheral blood, collected before any cancer treatment. The origin of the receptors is a man between 40 and 69 years old with stage I lung adenocarcinoma.

The V and J genes are TRBV28 and TRBJ2-7; TRBD1 matches at 8 bases. Germline trimming cut 10 bases from V and 5 bases from J; bases unmatched to any gene: 13. CDR3 length equals 14 residues. The germline V gene has CDR1 MDHEN and CDR2 SYDVKM. Here the CDR3 DNA reads TGTGCCACTAAACCGGGACAGGTGTTCCACGAGCAGTACTTC. It codes for CATKPGQVFHEQYF.

The V and J genes are TRBV11-2 and TRBJ2-7; D not resolved. The CDR3 runs 11 residues. V lost 3 bases and J 2 bases, leaving 2 bases between the germline ends. Germline V gene sequence: CDR1 SGHAT, CDR2 FQNNGV. DNA of the CDR3: TGTGCCAGCAGCTTCGCCTACGAGCAGTACTTC. As protein: CASSFAYEQYF. Supplemented by reference TRBV11-2 and TRBJ2-7, the full variable domain reads EAGVAQSPRYKIIEKRQSVAFWCNPISGHATLYWYQQILGQGPKLLIQFQNNGVVDDSQLPKDRFSAERLKGVDSTLKIQPAKLEDSAVYLCASSFAYEQYFGPGTRLTVT.

The chain employs TRBV5-1 and TRBJ2-7; D not certain. The V gene lost 5 bases and the J gene lost 2 bases, with 14 bases spanning the gap. In germline, CDR1 is SGHRS, CDR2 YFSETQ. The CDR3 has 14 residues. The CDR3 DNA reads TGCGCCAGCAGGCGAGGACCCGAAGCCTACGAGCAGTACTTC. Translated, it gives CASRRGPEAYEQYF.

The V and J genes are TRBV4-3 and TRBJ1-1, with 7 bases that match TRBD1. The CDR3 is 15 amino acids. From germline, CDR1 is LGHNA and CDR2 YSLEER. V dropped 3 bases and J dropped 5; count of bases not matched to a gene: 9. The CDR3 DNA reads TGCGCCAGCAGCCAGAACAGGGGAATAACAACTGAAGCTTTCTTT. Its protein is CASSQNRGITTEAFF.

This clone was recorded only once. The V call is TRBV5-1, the J call TRBJ2-5; 12 bases fit TRBD2. The length of the CDR3 is 15 residues. V trimming: 3 bases; J trimming: 5 bases; junction bases outside the gene matches: 5. The V gene's germline CDR1 is SGHRS and CDR2 YFSETQ. Written as DNA, the CDR3 is TGCGCCAGCAGCTCCTTCGGGACTAGCGGGGAGACCCAGTACTTC. Its protein product is CASSSFGTSGETQYF.

The genes are TRBV13 and TRBJ2-4; tentatively, D is TRBD1 (6 bases). The V gene's germline CDR1 is PRHDT and CDR2 FYEKMQ (reference sequence). V was trimmed by 6 bases and J by 0 bases, leaving 9 bases between them. The CDR3 loop spans 14 amino acids. Here the CDR3 reads CASRRQVAKNIQYF. DNA for the CDR3: TGTGCCAGCAGGCGACAGGTAGCCAAAAACATTCAGTACTTC. Combining the CDR3 with reference TRBV13 and TRBJ2-4 gives the whole variable domain AAGVIQSPRHLIKEKRETATLKCYPIPRHDTVYWYQQGPGQDPQFLISFYEKMQSDKGSIPDRFSAQQFSDYHSELNMSSLELGDSALYFCASRRQVAKNIQYFGAGTRLSVL.

V gene TRBV4-3 combines with J gene TRBJ1-1; D gene uncertain. The CDR3 is 15 amino acids. In germline, CDR1 is LGHNA, CDR2 YSLEER. V was cut by 1 base and J by 1 base, with 10 bases left in between. This CDR3 is CASSQVWTPNTEAFF. The CDR3 DNA is TGCGCCAGCAGCCAAGTGTGGACTCCGAACACTGAAGCTTTCTTT.

This chain connects TRBV29-1 to TRBJ2-7, with 7 bases fitting TRBD1. V dropped 6 bases and J dropped 1; count of bases not matched to a gene: 3. CDR1 is SQVTM, CDR2 ANQGSEA, per germline. The CDR3 spans 12 residues. This CDR3 reads CSVRQGSYEQYF. The CDR3 coding sequence is TGCAGCGTGCGACAGGGATCCTACGAGCAGTACTTC.

The V call is TRBV19, the J call TRBJ2-7; perhaps TRBD2 as D (5 bases). Germline V CDR1 and CDR2: LNHDA, SQIVND (reference sequence). V was shortened by 4 bases and J by 0 bases, with 10 bases between the two germline ends. The CDR3 covers 14 residues. The CDR3, as DNA: TGTGCCAGTAGTAAAGGGAGTAACTCCTACGAGCAGTACTTC. It is translated as CASSKGSNSYEQYF.

The chain carries TRBV7-9 and TRBJ1-5; D not resolved. The CDR3 runs 12 residues. Trimming removed 3 bases at V and 2 bases at J, with 2 bases between. CDR1 SEHNR and CDR2 FQNEAQ come from the germline V gene (reference sequence). CDR3 region: CASSLGNQPQHF. The CDR3 DNA reads TGTGCCAGCAGCTTGGGCAATCAGCCCCAGCATTTT.

The chain employs TRBV30 and TRBJ1-5; D is ambiguous. Germline V gives CDR1 GTSNPN, CDR2 SVGIG (reference sequence). This CDR3 is 13 amino acids long. Trimming removed 3 bases from V and 0 bases from J, with 6 bases in between. The CDR3 sequence is CAWRSHSNQPQHF. The CDR3 DNA reads TGTGCCTGGAGATCTCATAGCAATCAGCCCCAGCATTTT.

The chain couples TRBV5-1 to TRBJ2-5; no firm D call. The CDR3 contains 14 residues. The V end lost 0 bases, the J end lost 5 bases, and 11 bases lay between the germline ends. Germline-derived CDR1 and CDR2 are SGHRS and YFSETQ. The CDR3 region is CASSLGEVGETQYF. The DNA for the CDR3 is TGCGCCAGCAGCTTGGGCGAAGTAGGGGAGACCCAGTACTTC.

This chain joins TRBV27 and TRBJ2-1, with D uncertain. There are 13 residues in the CDR3. Germline V gene lookup returns CDR1 MNHEY and CDR2 SMNVEV (reference sequence). Trimming left V 3 bases short and J 5 bases short, with 8 bases between. The CDR3 is CASSFGGNNEQFF. As DNA, the CDR3 is TGTGCCAGCAGTTTCGGTGGTAACAATGAGCAGTTCTTC.

The rearrangement links TRBV4-1 to TRBJ2-6, with D possibly TRBD2 on 5 matching bases. V lost 1 base and J 0 bases, leaving 13 bases between the germline ends. The CDR3 spans 18 residues. Germline CDR1 MGHRA, CDR2 YSYEKL. CDR3 sequence reads: CASSQGPRTSSGANVLTF. CDR3 coding DNA: TGCGCCAGCAGCCAAGGCCCCAGAACTAGCTCTGGGGCCAACGTCCTGACTTTC.

The J gene is TRBJ2-3, the V gene TRBV14; D ambiguous. CDR1 is SGHDN, CDR2 FVKESK, per germline. The CDR3 runs 13 residues. V was cut by 5 bases and J by 6 bases, with 12 bases left in between. CDR3 loop: CASSAHALDTQYF. CDR3 DNA sequence: TGTGCCAGCAGCGCTCACGCTTTGGATACGCAGTATTTT.

This rearrangement joins TRBV19 to TRBJ2-1; 10 bases fit TRBD2. Germline assignment: CDR1 LNHDA and CDR2 SQIVND (reference sequence). After removal of 7 bases from V and 10 bases from J, the junction contained 13 bases not matched to a gene. The CDR3 spans 15 residues. Here the CDR3 reads CASTTRRTSGEEQFF. In nucleotides, the CDR3 is TGTGCCAGTACCACCCGAAGGACTAGCGGAGAAGAGCAGTTCTTC.

Only one count was recorded for this clone. The gene calls are TRBV28 and TRBJ2-1; 7 nucleotides match TRBD2. With 3 bases clipped from V and 8 bases from J, the junction kept 7 bases outside the gene matches. Germline-derived CDR1 and CDR2 are MDHEN and SYDVKM. The CDR3 runs 14 residues. The CDR3 DNA sequence: TGTGCCAGCAGTTTCCGGACTAGAGGCGATGAGCAGTTCTTC. Protein product: CASSFRTRGDEQFF.

The rearrangement joins TRBV29-1 to TRBJ1-5, with unresolved D. The V end lost 4 bases, the J end lost 4 bases, and 11 bases lay between the germline ends. Germline V gene lookup returns CDR1 SQVTM and CDR2 ANQGSEA. There are 13 residues in the CDR3. The DNA of the CDR3 is TGCAGCGTTGCTAACAGCGTAAATCAGCCCCAGCATTTT. It codes for CSVANSVNQPQHF.

This chain links TRBV20-1 with TRBJ2-7; no clear D. The germline V gene has CDR1 DFQATT and CDR2 SNEGSKA (reference sequence). The CDR3 runs to 11 residues. V lost 4 bases to trimming and J lost 4 bases, with 8 bases between them. The CDR3 nucleotides read TGCAGTGCTAAAGATGTATACGAGCAGTACTTC. The encoded protein is CSAKDVYEQYF.

The J gene is TRBJ2-7, the V gene TRBV5-1; D is unresolved. Per germline, CDR1 SGHRS and CDR2 YFSETQ. V lost 5 bases and J lost 3, with 12 bases in between. This CDR3 contains 13 residues. The CDR3 nucleotides are TGCGCCAGCAGACCAGGCCGATACTACGAGCAGTACTTC. Translation gives CASRPGRYYEQYF.

This sequence joins TRBV6-5 and TRBJ1-5; 9 bases agree with TRBD1. V lost 8 bases and J lost 4; bases outside the gene matches: 6. The CDR3 runs 14 residues. Germline V lookup: CDR1 MNHEY, CDR2 SVGAGI. The CDR3 coding sequence is TGTGCCAGCGCCCGGGACAGGGTAAATCAGCCCCAGCATTTT. Protein product: CASARDRVNQPQHF.

The V gene is TRBV5-1, the J gene TRBJ2-1, with 10 positions matching TRBD1. The CDR3 consists of 14 residues. Germline lookup yields CDR1 SGHRS and CDR2 YFSETQ. J was trimmed by 8 bases and V by 4 bases; bases with no gene match: 6. The chain's CDR3 is CASSHGQGGDEQFF. CDR3 coding DNA: TGCGCCAGCAGCCACGGACAGGGGGGAGATGAGCAGTTCTTC.

This clone was seen only a few times. This sequence joins TRBV6-1 and TRBJ1-2, with D possibly matching TRBD1 (5 bases). V was cut by 4 bases and J by 4 bases, with 10 bases left in between. The germline V gene encodes CDR1 MNHNS and CDR2 SASEGT. This CDR3 comprises 13 residues. The CDR3 is CASSVTAFYGYTF. The CDR3 DNA is TGTGCCAGCAGTGTGACAGCTTTCTATGGCTACACCTTC.

This chain uses TRBV7-3 with TRBJ2-2; no clear D gene. Trimming pared 8 bases from V and 0 bases from J, leaving 4 bases between. CDR3 length equals 12 residues. Germline loops: CDR1 SGHTA, CDR2 FQGTGA. The CDR3 sequence: CASGTNTGELFF. Written as DNA, the CDR3 is TGTGCCAGCGGGACGAACACCGGGGAGCTGTTTTTT. Filled out from reference TRBV7-3 and TRBJ2-2, the complete variable domain reads GAGVSQTPSNKVTEKGKYVELRCDPISGHTALYWYRQSLGQGPEFLIYFQGTGAADDSGLPNDRFFAVRPEGSVSTLKIQRTERGDSAVYLCASGTNTGELFFGEGSRLTVL.

In DNA form, the CDR3 reads TGTGCCACCCCACCGGGACTAGCGTCGTGGGATGAGCAGTTCTTC. Translating it yields CATPPGLASWDEQFF. V is TRBV6-5 and J is TRBJ2-1, with TRBD2 matching over 10 bases. The CDR3 is 15 residues long. The ends lost 10 bases at V and 8 bases at J; junction bases unmatched: 14. CDR1 MNHEY and CDR2 SVGAGI come from the germline V gene.

CDR3 residues: CASSLGGGNQPQHF. CDR3 coding DNA: TGTGCCAGTAGTTTAGGGGGTGGCAATCAGCCCCAGCATTTT. V gene TRBV19 combines with J gene TRBJ1-5; weak D call: TRBD1 (6 bases). V was shortened by 5 bases and J by 2 bases, with 10 bases between the two germline ends. There are 14 residues in the CDR3. Germline V CDR1 and CDR2: LNHDA, SQIVND (reference sequence).